The 21 T cell receptor beta chains below come from one sample, sequenced in a study of tumor-infiltrating lymphocytes in glioblastoma multiforme. TCR beta libraries were built from RNA through three nested multiplex PCR rounds using modified ARM-PCR. From the multiplex PCR reads, TCRdb called clonotypes with MiXCR, one entry per CDR3 protein. The table has roughly 9,100 distinct CDR3 sequences, about 76% seen once. Material for sequencing was brain tumor tissue. All receptors derive from a male donor with glioblastoma.

The chain links TRBV6-5 to TRBJ2-7, with D possibly TRBD2 on 6 matching bases. Germline V gene lookup returns CDR1 MNHEY and CDR2 SVGAGI. Deletions cut 5 bases from V and 2 bases from J, with 13 bases between. CDR3 length: 14 residues. The CDR3 here is CASSRTILTYEQYF. CDR3 sequence (DNA): TGTGCCAGCAGTCGGACTATCCTCACCTACGAGCAGTACTTC.

The chain carries TRBV11-3 and TRBJ2-1, with a tentative D call TRBD2 (6 bases). The V gene's germline CDR1 is SGHNT and CDR2 YENEEA. Trimming took 4 bases from V and 0 from J, leaving 10 bases between them. The CDR3 has 15 amino acids. CDR3 sequence: CASSWGLDSYNEQFF. The CDR3 nucleotides are TGTGCCAGCAGCTGGGGACTTGACTCCTACAATGAGCAGTTCTTC.

The table lists this clonotype with a few counts. The CDR3 nucleotides are TGTGCCAGCAGTAGACTAGCGGGAGTGGAGGATACGCAGTATTTT. Its protein product is CASSRLAGVEDTQYF. The rearrangement joins TRBV12-3 or TRBV12-4 to TRBJ2-3; 12 nucleotides line up with TRBD2. V dropped 5 bases and J dropped 6; count of bases not matched to a gene: 6. The CDR3 spans 15 residues.

The CDR3 nucleotides are TGCAGTGCTAGAGATGAAAGCGGGAATCCCTACGAGCAGTACTTC. Encoded protein: CSARDESGNPYEQYF. The rearrangement uses TRBV20-1 and TRBJ2-7; 7 positions match TRBD2. The V and J ends lost 0 bases and 2 bases, in that order; junction bases with no gene match: 7. Germline V gives CDR1 DFQATT, CDR2 SNEGSKA (reference sequence). The CDR3 extends over 15 amino acids.

V and J are TRBV11-1 and TRBJ2-7, with D perhaps assigned TRBD1 or TRBD2 (5 bases each). V lost 2 bases and J lost 2, with 13 bases in between. CDR3 length equals 15 residues. Germline loops: CDR1 SGHAT, CDR2 FQDESV (reference sequence). Here the CDR3 reads CASSLLAGPAYEQYF. The CDR3 DNA sequence: TGTGCCAGCAGCTTACTAGCAGGGCCGGCCTACGAGCAGTACTTC. The variable domain in full, completed from reference TRBV11-1 and TRBJ2-7, reads EAEVAQSPRYKITEKSQAVAFWCDPISGHATLYWYRQILGQGPELLVQFQDESVVDDSQLPKDRFSAERLKGVDSTLKIQPAELGDSAMYLCASSLLAGPAYEQYFGPGTRLTVT.

This clonotype has only one observation. Because it lacks the conserved phenylalanine or tryptophan at the end, this CDR3 is likely a read error. The rearrangement uses TRBV29-1 and TRBJ2-7; TRBD2 matches at 10 bases. From germline, CDR1 is SQVTM and CDR2 ANQGSEA. CDR3 length: 14 amino acids. CDR3: CSAAGLAGDYKQYY. The CDR3 DNA follows: TGCAGCGCCGCAGGGCTAGCGGGGGACTACAAGCAGTACTAC.

The chain couples TRBV29-1 to TRBJ1-5, with D maybe TRBD1 (5 bases). This CDR3 region has 14 residues. V lost 5 bases to trimming and J lost 0 bases, with 11 bases between them. CDR1 and CDR2 from the germline V gene are SQVTM and ANQGSEA. The CDR3 nucleotides read TGCAGCGTTACCCGACAGATTAGCAATCAGCCCCAGCATTTT. Its protein product is CSVTRQISNQPQHF.

The CDR3 bases are TGTGCCAGCAGCAACCTGGACAGGGGCTTTTACAATGAGCAGTTCTTC. Protein product: CASSNLDRGFYNEQFF. V usage is TRBV11-2 and J usage is TRBJ2-1; the match to TRBD1 covers 9 bases. The germline CDR1 and CDR2 sequences are SGHAT and FQNNGV. The CDR3 has 16 amino acids. Unmatched junction bases numbered 9, after V lost 5 bases and J lost 4 bases.

This clonotype was recorded only once. The conserved phenylalanine or tryptophan is not found at the CDR3 terminus, so this likely reflects a read error. The DNA is omitted, as the CDR3 cannot be located on it reliably, and the CDR3 follows TCRdb's listing. This chain uses TRBV29-1 with TRBJ1-2. CDR1 is SQVTM, CDR2 ANQGSEA, per germline. The CDR3 has 13 amino acids, counting both end residues. CDR3: CSGDLKDDYGYTL.

Remarks on this clonotype: Its ends do not fully match the called genes, so a read error is possible. The genes are TRBV13 and TRBJ2-1; TRBD1 might be the D (6 bases). Germline lookup yields CDR1 PRHDT and CDR2 FYEKMQ (reference sequence). The CDR3 extends over 16 amino acids. The CDR3 nucleotides read TGTGCCAGCAGCTTATCCGTCAGGGGCTCCTACAATGAGCAGTCCTTC. Protein sequence: CASSLSVRGSYNEQSF.

With regard to this clonotype: The CDR3 does not end in the conserved phenylalanine or tryptophan, so this is likely a read error. This rearrangement joins TRBV20-1 to TRBJ2-1; TRBD2 aligns across 8 bases. CDR1 and CDR2 from the germline V gene are DFQATT and SNEGSKA (reference sequence). The CDR3 runs 14 residues. The CDR3 DNA reads TGCAGCCCTCGGGGGGGCCGGCATGACAATGAGCAGTTCTGC. It encodes CSPRGGRHDNEQFC.

This clonotype appeared a few times. The chain employs TRBV11-3 and TRBJ2-1; D assignment may be TRBD1 or TRBD2 (5 bases each). The CDR3 loop spans 13 amino acids. V lost 4 bases and J lost 5, with 9 bases in between. Germline CDR1 is SGHNT and CDR2 is YENEEA. The CDR3 loop is CASSYGANNEQFF. CDR3 nucleotides: TGTGCCAGCAGCTACGGGGCGAACAATGAGCAGTTCTTC. The complete variable domain, with remaining parts taken from reference TRBV11-3 and TRBJ2-1, reads EAGVVQSPRYKIIEKKQPVAFWCNPISGHNTLYWYLQNLGQGPELLIRYENEEAVDDSQLPKDRFSAERLKGVDSTLKIQPAELGDSAVYLCASSYGANNEQFFGPGTRLTVL.

This clonotype was detected many times. This chain links TRBV11-2 with TRBJ1-1, with 7 positions matching TRBD1. This CDR3 is 14 amino acids long. J lost 3 bases, V lost 6 bases, and 7 bases had no gene match. The germline CDR1 and CDR2 sequences are SGHAT and FQNNGV. The chain's CDR3 is CASRLGTVYTEAFF. The CDR3 DNA sequence: TGTGCCAGCAGACTGGGGACAGTTTACACTGAAGCTTTCTTT.

Of note for this clonotype: One junction end disagrees with the germline gene, perhaps due to a read error. This rearrangement joins TRBV11-1 to TRBJ1-1; TRBD1 matches 10 bases. The CDR3 extends over 14 amino acids. The germline V gene encodes CDR1 SGHAT and CDR2 FQDESV (reference sequence). The CDR3 bases are TGCCAGCAGCTTCCCGGGGACAGGGGCACTGAAGCTTTCTTT. This codes for CQQLPGDRGTEAFF.

V and J are TRBV11-3 and TRBJ1-1; a possible D gene is TRBD1 (5 bases). The germline V and J ends were trimmed by 7 bases and 4 bases, with 22 bases remaining between them. This CDR3 comprises 16 residues. Germline V lookup: CDR1 SGHNT, CDR2 YENEEA. This CDR3 reads CASNFKGAGLGTEAFF. The CDR3 nucleotides are TGTGCCAGCAACTTCAAGGGTGCAGGGCTGGGCACTGAAGCTTTCTTT.

On this clonotype itself: Compared with germline, one end of the junction differs, possibly owing to a read error. This chain links TRBV29-1 with TRBJ2-3; 8 bases line up with TRBD2. The CDR3 length is 14 residues. Looked up from germline, CDR1 is SQVTM and CDR2 is ANQGSEA. CDR3: CSVGLAGSGDRQYF. The CDR3 DNA follows: TGCAGCGTTGGGTTAGCGGGAAGTGGAGATAGGCAGTATTTT.

This sequence joins TRBV6-1 and TRBJ2-2, with D perhaps TRBD2 (5 bases). V shed 1 base and J shed 6 bases, with 15 bases lying between them. Germline values: CDR1 MNHNS, CDR2 SASEGT. The CDR3 is 16 amino acids. CDR3 in amino acids: CASSEVEGRVAGELFF. Written as DNA, the CDR3 is TGTGCCAGCAGTGAAGTAGAGGGCAGAGTCGCCGGGGAGCTGTTTTTT.

The chain links TRBV11-2 to TRBJ2-3, with 8 bases matching TRBD2. CDR1 SGHAT and CDR2 FQNNGV come from the germline V gene. The V gene end was trimmed by 10 bases and the J gene end by 5 bases; junction bases not matched to a gene: 11. This CDR3 has 14 amino acids. CDR3 in DNA: TGTGCCACTAGTACTCTAGCGGGTCAAGATACGCAGTATTTT. Its protein is CATSTLAGQDTQYF.

This clonotype was found many times. The genes are TRBV11-1 and TRBJ2-1, with 8 positions matching TRBD2. V lost 3 bases and J lost 0; bases outside the gene matches: 4. There are 16 residues in the CDR3. CDR1 is SGHAT, CDR2 FQDESV, per germline (reference sequence). DNA for the CDR3: TGTGCCAGCAGCTTCTCGGGACTAGGCTCCTACAATGAGCAGTTCTTC. It specifies CASSFSGLGSYNEQFF.

This sequence joins TRBV2 and TRBJ2-1, with 12 bases matching TRBD2. The CDR3 loop spans 15 amino acids. Germline loops: CDR1 SNHLY, CDR2 FYNNEI. The J segment lost 9 bases and the V segment lost 5 bases, leaving 8 bases of the junction unmatched. The CDR3 loop reads CASSFPLAGGSEQFF. The CDR3 coding sequence is TGTGCCAGCAGTTTCCCACTAGCGGGAGGCAGTGAGCAGTTCTTC. Full variable domain (missing parts from reference TRBV2 and TRBJ2-1): EPEVTQTPSHQVTQMGQEVILRCVPISNHLYFYWYRQILGQKVEFLVSFYNNEISEKSEIFDDQFSVERPDGSNFTLKIRSTKLEDSAMYFCASSFPLAGGSEQFFGPGTRLTVL.

This clonotype came up a few times. The gene calls are TRBV5-1 and TRBJ2-5, with 10 bases that match TRBD1. V lost 6 bases to trimming and J lost 5 bases; unmatched junction nucleotides: 7. Per germline, CDR1 SGHRS and CDR2 YFSETQ. The CDR3 contains 14 residues. The CDR3 spells CASTTGQGLETQYF. DNA for the CDR3: TGCGCCAGCACCACGGGACAGGGGTTGGAGACCCAGTACTTC.